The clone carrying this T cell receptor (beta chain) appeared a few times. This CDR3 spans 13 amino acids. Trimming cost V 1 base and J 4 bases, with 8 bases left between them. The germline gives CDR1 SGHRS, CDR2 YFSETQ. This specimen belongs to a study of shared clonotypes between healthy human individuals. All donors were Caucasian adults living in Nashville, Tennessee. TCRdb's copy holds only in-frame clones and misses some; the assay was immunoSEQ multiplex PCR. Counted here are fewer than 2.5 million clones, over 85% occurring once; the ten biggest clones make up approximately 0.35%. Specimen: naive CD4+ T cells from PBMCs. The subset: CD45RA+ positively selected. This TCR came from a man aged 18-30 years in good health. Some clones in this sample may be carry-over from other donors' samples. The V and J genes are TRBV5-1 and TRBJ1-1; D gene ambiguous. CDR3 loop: CASSLNGVTEAFF. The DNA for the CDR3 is TGCGCCAGCAGCTTGAACGGGGTCACTGAAGCTTTCTTT.